The 7 T cell receptor beta chains presented below share a single source sample, sequenced in a study of blood T cell repertoires in COVID-19 (dated by TCRdb to 2019 to 2021). The library was produced with the immunoSEQ multiplex PCR assay. TCRdb stores this immuneACCESS table with in-frame sequences only. Part of the clones is absent; in the studies checked, under half of the shortfall reflects unresolved V genes, and no reason is known for the rest. The sample includes approximately 300,000 clones, with about 90% observed a single time. Roughly 5.9% of the sample lies in the top ten. The sample comprised peripheral blood. The receptors originated from a woman between 45 and 60 years old with COVID-19, enrolled during active disease.

This sequence joins TRBV6-5 and TRBJ1-6, with a possible D match to TRBD1 (6 bases). There are 15 residues in the CDR3. The V end lost 2 bases, the J end lost 9 bases, and 14 bases lay between the germline ends. Germline V CDR1 and CDR2: MNHEY, SVGAGI. CDR3 residues: CASSYTQGKGSPLHF. DNA for the CDR3: TGTGCCAGCAGTTACACACAGGGAAAAGGTTCACCCCTCCACTTT.

The genes are TRBV19 and TRBJ1-1; TRBD1 matches 10 bases. The ends lost 10 bases at V and 4 bases at J; junction bases unmatched: 6. Germline loops: CDR1 LNHDA, CDR2 SQIVND (reference sequence). CDR3 length: 13 amino acids. The DNA for the CDR3 is TGTGCCACTTGGGACAGGGGATCCACTGAAGCTTTCTTT. Translating gives CATWDRGSTEAFF.

This CDR3 reads CASSRRAYAGGYNEQFF. CDR3 DNA: TGTGCCAGCAGCCGGCGGGCCTACGCGGGAGGGTACAATGAGCAGTTCTTC. The chain carries TRBV7-6 and TRBJ2-1; 9 bases line up with TRBD2. Germline CDR1 reads SGHVS; CDR2 reads FNYEAQ. The length of the CDR3 is 17 residues. The V and J ends lost 5 bases and 4 bases, in that order; junction bases with no gene match: 12.

The chain carries TRBV6-2 or TRBV6-3 and TRBJ1-1, with a tentative D call TRBD1 (6 bases). The CDR3 runs to 18 residues. CDR1 and CDR2 from the germline V gene are MNHEY and SVGEGT. V was shortened by 5 bases and J by 3 bases, with 25 bases between the two germline ends. The CDR3 loop is CASSHPTGTRVPDTEAFF. Written as DNA, the CDR3 is TGTGCCAGCAGTCACCCAACCGGGACAAGGGTCCCCGACACTGAAGCTTTCTTT.

The chain links TRBV18 to TRBJ2-3, with D hard to call. CDR3 size: 13 residues. Trimming pared 6 bases from V and 2 bases from J, leaving 9 bases between. Germline CDR1 reads KGHSH; CDR2 reads LQKENI. CDR3 nucleotides: TGTGCCAGCTCCCCCAGGCCCACAGATACGCAGTATTTT. It yields the protein CASSPRPTDTQYF.

The chain recombines TRBV6-6 with TRBJ2-2, with D possibly TRBD2 on 6 matching bases. Germline CDR1 and CDR2: MNHNY and SVGAGI (reference sequence). V shed 1 base and J shed 3 bases, with 9 bases lying between them. The CDR3 runs to 15 residues. CDR3 in DNA: TGTGCCAGCAGTTACTACGGGAGTGACACCGGGGAGCTGTTTTTT. This encodes CASSYYGSDTGELFF.

The chain is built from TRBV15 and TRBJ2-2; D is perhaps TRBD1 (6 bases). The CDR3 extends over 14 amino acids. Germline loops: CDR1 LNHNV, CDR2 YYDKDF (reference sequence). V lost 4 bases and J lost 3, with 9 bases in between. The CDR3, as DNA: TGTGCCACCAGCAAGGACAGACACACCGGGGAGCTGTTTTTT. This codes for CATSKDRHTGELFF.